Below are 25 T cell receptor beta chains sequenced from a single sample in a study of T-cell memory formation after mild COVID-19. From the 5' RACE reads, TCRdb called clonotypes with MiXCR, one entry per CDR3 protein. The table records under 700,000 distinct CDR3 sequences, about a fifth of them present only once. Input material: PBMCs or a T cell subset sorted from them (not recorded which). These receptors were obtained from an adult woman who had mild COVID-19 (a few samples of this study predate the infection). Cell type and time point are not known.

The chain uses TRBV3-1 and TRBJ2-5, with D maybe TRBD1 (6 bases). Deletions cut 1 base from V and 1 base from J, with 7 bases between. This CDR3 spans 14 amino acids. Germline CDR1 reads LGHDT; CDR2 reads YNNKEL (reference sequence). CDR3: CASSQADSQETQYF. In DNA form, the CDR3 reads TGTGCCAGCAGCCAAGCGGACAGCCAAGAGACCCAGTACTTC.

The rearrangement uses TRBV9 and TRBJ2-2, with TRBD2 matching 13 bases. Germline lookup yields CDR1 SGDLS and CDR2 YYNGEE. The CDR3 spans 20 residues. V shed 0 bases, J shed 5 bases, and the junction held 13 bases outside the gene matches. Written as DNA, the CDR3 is TGTGCCAGCAGCGTAGGGAACTATCGGACTAGCGGGAGAAAAACCGGGGAGCTGTTTTTT. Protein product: CASSVGNYRTSGRKTGELFF.

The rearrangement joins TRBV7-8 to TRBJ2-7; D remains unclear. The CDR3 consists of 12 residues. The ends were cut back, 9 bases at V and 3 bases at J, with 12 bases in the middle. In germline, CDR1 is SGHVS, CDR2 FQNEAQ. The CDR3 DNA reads TGTGCCAGATGGCGACCCTGCTACGAGCAGTACTTC. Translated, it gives CARWRPCYEQYF.

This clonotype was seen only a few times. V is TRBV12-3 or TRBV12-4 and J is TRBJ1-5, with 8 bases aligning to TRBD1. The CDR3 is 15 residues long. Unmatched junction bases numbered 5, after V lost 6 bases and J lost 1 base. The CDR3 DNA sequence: TGTGCCAGCAGAGACCGGACAGGGAGCAATCAGCCCCAGCATTTT. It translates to CASRDRTGSNQPQHF.

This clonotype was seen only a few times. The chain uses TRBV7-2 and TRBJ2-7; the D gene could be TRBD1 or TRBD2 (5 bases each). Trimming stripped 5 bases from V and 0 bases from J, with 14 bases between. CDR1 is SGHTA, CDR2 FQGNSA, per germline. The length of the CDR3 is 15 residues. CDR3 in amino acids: CASSVTGTVSYEQYF. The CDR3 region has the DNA TGTGCCAGCAGCGTTACCGGGACGGTCTCCTACGAGCAGTACTTC.

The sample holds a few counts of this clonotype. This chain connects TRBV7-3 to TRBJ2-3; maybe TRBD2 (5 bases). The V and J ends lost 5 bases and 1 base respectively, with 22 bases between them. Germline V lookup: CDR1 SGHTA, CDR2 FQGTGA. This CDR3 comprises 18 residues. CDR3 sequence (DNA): TGTGCCAGCAGCCCTAACCCCCTGGACTCAGTTCGCACAGATACGCAGTATTTT. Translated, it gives CASSPNPLDSVRTDTQYF. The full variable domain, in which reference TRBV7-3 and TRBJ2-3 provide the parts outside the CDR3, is GAGVSQTPSNKVTEKGKYVELRCDPISGHTALYWYRQSLGQGPEFLIYFQGTGAADDSGLPNDRFFAVRPEGSVSTLKIQRTERGDSAVYLCASSPNPLDSVRTDTQYFGPGTRLTVL.

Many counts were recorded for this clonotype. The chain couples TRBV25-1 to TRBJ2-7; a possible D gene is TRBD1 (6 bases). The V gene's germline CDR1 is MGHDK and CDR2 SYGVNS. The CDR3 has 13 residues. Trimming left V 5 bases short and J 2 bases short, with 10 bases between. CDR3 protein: CASSLGHTYEQYF. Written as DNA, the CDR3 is TGTGCCAGCAGTTTGGGACATACCTACGAGCAGTACTTC.

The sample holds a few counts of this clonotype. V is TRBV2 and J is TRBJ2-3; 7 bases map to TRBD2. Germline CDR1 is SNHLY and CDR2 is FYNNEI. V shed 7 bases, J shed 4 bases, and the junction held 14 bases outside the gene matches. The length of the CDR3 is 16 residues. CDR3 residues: CASMTGRERLSDTQYF. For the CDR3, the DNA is TGTGCCAGCATGACGGGGCGGGAGAGGCTATCAGATACGCAGTATTTT. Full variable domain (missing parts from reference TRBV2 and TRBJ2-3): EPEVTQTPSHQVTQMGQEVILRCVPISNHLYFYWYRQILGQKVEFLVSFYNNEISEKSEIFDDQFSVERPDGSNFTLKIRSTKLEDSAMYFCASMTGRERLSDTQYFGPGTRLTVL.

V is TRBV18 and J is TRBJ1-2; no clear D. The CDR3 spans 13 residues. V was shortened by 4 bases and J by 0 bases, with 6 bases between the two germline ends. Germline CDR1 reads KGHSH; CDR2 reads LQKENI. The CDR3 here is CASSHQSNYGYTF. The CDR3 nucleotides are TGTGCCAGCTCACACCAGTCTAACTATGGCTACACCTTC.

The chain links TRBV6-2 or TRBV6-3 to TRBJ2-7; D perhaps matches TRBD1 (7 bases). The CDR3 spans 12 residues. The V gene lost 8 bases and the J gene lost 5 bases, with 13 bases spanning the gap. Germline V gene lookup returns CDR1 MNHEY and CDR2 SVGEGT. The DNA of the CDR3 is TGTGCCAGCGGGCAGGGGGGCCACGAGCAGTACTTC. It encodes CASGQGGHEQYF.

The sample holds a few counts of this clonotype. The CDR3 spells CASSPRQAAPYGYTF. CDR3 in DNA: TGTGCCAGCAGTCCCCGACAGGCCGCTCCCTATGGCTACACCTTC. This sequence joins TRBV6-1 and TRBJ1-2; D might be TRBD1 (6 bases). The germline V gene encodes CDR1 MNHNS and CDR2 SASEGT. The CDR3 runs to 15 residues. Trimming pared 5 bases from V and 4 bases from J, leaving 17 bases between.

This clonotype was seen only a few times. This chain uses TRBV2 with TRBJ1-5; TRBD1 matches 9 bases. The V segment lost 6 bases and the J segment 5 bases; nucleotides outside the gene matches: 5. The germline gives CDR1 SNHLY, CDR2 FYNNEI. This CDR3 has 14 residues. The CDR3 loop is CASRPGQGYQPQHF. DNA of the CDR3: TGTGCCAGCAGACCGGGACAGGGCTATCAGCCCCAGCATTTT.

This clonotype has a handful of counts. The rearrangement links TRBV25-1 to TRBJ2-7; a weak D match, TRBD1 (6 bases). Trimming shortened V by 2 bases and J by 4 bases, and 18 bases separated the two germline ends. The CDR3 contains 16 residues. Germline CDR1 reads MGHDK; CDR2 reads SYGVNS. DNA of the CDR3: TGTGCCAGCAGTGAAGGTTCGGGGCAGGGGTCATACGAGCAGTACTTC. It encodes CASSEGSGQGSYEQYF.

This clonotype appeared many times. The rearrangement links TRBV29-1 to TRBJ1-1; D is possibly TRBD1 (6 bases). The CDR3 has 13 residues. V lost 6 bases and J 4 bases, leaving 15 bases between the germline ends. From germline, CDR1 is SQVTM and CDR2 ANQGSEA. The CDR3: CSVGGATTTEAFF. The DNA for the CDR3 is TGCAGCGTGGGGGGGGCAACGACCACTGAAGCTTTCTTT. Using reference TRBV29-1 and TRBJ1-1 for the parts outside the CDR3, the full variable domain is SAVISQKPSRDICQRGTSLTIQCQVDSQVTMMFWYRQQPGQSLTLIATANQGSEATYESGFVIDKFPISRPNLTFSTLTVSNMSPEDSSIYLCSVGGATTTEAFFGQGTRLTVV.

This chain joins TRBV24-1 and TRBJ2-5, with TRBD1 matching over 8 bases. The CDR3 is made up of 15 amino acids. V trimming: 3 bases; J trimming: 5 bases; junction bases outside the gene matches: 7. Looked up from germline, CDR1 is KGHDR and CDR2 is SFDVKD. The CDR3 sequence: CATSDTGTGRETQYF. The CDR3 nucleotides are TGTGCCACCAGTGATACCGGGACAGGTCGGGAGACCCAGTACTTC.

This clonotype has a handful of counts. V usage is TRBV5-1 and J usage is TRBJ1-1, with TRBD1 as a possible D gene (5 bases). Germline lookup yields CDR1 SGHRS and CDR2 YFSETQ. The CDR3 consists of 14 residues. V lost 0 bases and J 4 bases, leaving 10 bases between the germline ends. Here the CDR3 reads CASSLVRGFTEAFF. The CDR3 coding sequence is TGCGCCAGCAGCTTGGTGCGGGGCTTCACTGAAGCTTTCTTT. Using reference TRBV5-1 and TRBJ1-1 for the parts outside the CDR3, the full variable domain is KAGVTQTPRYLIKTRGQQVTLSCSPISGHRSVSWYQQTPGQGLQFLFEYFSETQRNKGNFPGRFSGRQFSNSRSEMNVSTLELGDSALYLCASSLVRGFTEAFFGQGTRLTVV.

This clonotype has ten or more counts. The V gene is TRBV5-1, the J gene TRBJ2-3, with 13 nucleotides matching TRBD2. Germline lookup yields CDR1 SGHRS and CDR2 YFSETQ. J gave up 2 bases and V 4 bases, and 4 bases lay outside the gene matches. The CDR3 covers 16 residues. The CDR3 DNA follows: TGCGCCAGCAGCAAAGGACTAGCGGGGGTCACAGATACGCAGTATTTT. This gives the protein CASSKGLAGVTDTQYF.

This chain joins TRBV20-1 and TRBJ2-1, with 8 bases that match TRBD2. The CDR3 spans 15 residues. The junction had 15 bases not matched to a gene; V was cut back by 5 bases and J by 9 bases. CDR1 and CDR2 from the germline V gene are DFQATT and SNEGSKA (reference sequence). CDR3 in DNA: TGCAGTGCTGGACGTCCTAGGGCTAGCGGGCGTGAGCAGTTCTTC. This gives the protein CSAGRPRASGREQFF.

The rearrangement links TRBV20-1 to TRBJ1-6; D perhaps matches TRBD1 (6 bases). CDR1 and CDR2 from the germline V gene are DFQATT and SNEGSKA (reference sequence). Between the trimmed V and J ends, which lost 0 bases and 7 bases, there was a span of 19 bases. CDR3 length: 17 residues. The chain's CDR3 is CSAREPGRGQRNSPLHF. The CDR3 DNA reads TGCAGTGCTAGAGAGCCCGGCCGGGGGCAGAGAAATTCACCCCTCCACTTT.

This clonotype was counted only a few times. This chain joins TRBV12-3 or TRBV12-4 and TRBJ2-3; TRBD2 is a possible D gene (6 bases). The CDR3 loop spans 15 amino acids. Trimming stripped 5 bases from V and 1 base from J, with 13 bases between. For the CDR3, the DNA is TGTGCCAGCAGTCTCCGGGACTTGGGCACAGATACGCAGTATTTT. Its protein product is CASSLRDLGTDTQYF.

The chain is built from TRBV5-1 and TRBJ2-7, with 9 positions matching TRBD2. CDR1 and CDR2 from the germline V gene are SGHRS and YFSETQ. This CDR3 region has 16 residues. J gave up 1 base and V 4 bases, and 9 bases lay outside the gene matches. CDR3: CASSPGASGDSYEQYF. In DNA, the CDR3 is TGCGCCAGCAGCCCGGGGGCTAGCGGGGATTCCTACGAGCAGTACTTC. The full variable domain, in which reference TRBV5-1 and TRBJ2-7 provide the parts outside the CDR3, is KAGVTQTPRYLIKTRGQQVTLSCSPISGHRSVSWYQQTPGQGLQFLFEYFSETQRNKGNFPGRFSGRQFSNSRSEMNVSTLELGDSALYLCASSPGASGDSYEQYFGPGTRLTVT.

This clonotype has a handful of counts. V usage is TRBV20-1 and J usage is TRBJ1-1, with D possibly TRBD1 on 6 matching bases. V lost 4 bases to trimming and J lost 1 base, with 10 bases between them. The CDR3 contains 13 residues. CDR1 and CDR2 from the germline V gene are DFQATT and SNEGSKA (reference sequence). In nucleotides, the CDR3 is TGCAGTGCTAAACAGGGCTCGAACACTGAAGCTTTCTTT. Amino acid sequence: CSAKQGSNTEAFF.

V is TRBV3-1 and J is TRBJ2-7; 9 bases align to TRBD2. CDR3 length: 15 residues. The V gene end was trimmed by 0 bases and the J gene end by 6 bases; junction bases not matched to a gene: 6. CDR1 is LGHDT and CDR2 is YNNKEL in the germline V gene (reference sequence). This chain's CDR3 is CASSQDASGVSEQYF. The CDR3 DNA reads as TGTGCCAGCAGCCAAGATGCTAGCGGGGTGTCCGAGCAGTACTTC.

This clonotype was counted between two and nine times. The DNA of the CDR3 is TGTGCCAGCAGTTACAGGACGGGCTTGAACACTGAAGCTTTCTTT. As protein: CASSYRTGLNTEAFF. This chain uses TRBV12-3 or TRBV12-4 with TRBJ1-1, with D tentatively TRBD1 (5 bases). V was trimmed by 4 bases and J by 0 bases, leaving 12 bases between them. The CDR3 is 15 residues long.

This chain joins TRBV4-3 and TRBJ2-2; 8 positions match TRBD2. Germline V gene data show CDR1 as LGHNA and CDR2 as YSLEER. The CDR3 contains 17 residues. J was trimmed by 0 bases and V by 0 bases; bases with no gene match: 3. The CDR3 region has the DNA TGCGCCAGCAGCCAAGACAGGACTAGCCCGAACACCGGGGAGCTGTTTTTT. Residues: CASSQDRTSPNTGELFF.